This T cell receptor (beta chain) was obtained from a study of cytomegalovirus exposure and HLA in healthy donors. Study in general: Both the approximately 120 validation repertoires and the 666 first-cohort repertoires used the same platform, as reported by a later analysis.

J gave up 0 bases and V 1 base, and 3 bases lay outside the gene matches. The CDR3 has 15 residues. Germline assignment: CDR1 SGHNT and CDR2 YENEEA. On this clone itself: The antigen is not known.

Clones were sequenced by immunoSEQ multiplex PCR, and TCRdb holds only the in-frame ones, with some missing. The sample carries about 330,000 clones, approximately 90% recorded once. Overall study findings and caveats: Listed as cytomegalovirus-associated were 150 or so TCR beta chains. Despite most TCR sequences being rare, some public TCRs occurred in many donors. It was reported that the classifier diagnosed cytomegalovirus status with high specificity and sensitivity in both the original and validation cohorts.

Sample: PBMCs. The TCR originated in a woman younger than 35 in good health and CMV-seronegative. J is TRBJ2-7 and V is TRBV11-3; 7 positions agree with TRBD2. The CDR3 nucleotides read TGTGCCAGCAGCTTAGGGGAGGGGACCTCCTACGAGCAGTACTTC. Translating it yields CASSLGEGTSYEQYF.